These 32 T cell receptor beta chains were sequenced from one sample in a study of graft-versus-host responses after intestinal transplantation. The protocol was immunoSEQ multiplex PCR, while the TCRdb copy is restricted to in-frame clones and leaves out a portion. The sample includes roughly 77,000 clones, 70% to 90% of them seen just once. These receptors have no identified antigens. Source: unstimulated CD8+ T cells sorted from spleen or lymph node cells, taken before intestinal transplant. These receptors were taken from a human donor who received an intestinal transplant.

The CDR3: CASSRGLYNEQFF. The CDR3 DNA follows: TGCGCCAGCAGCCGTGGACTCTACAATGAGCAGTTCTTC. This chain links TRBV4-1 with TRBJ2-1; TRBD2 might be the D (5 bases). The CDR3 totals 13 residues. In germline, CDR1 is MGHRA, CDR2 YSYEKL. Between the trimmed V and J ends, which lost 4 bases and 3 bases, there was a span of 7 bases.

The CDR3: CASSLGQQGMNTEAFF. CDR3 nucleotide sequence: TGTGCCAGCAGCTTAGGCCAACAGGGTATGAACACTGAAGCTTTCTTT. The V gene is TRBV7-6, the J gene TRBJ1-1; a possible D gene is TRBD1 (6 bases). Germline V gene lookup returns CDR1 SGHVS and CDR2 FNYEAQ. The CDR3 is 16 residues long. The ends were cut back, 1 base at V and 0 bases at J, with 12 bases in the middle.

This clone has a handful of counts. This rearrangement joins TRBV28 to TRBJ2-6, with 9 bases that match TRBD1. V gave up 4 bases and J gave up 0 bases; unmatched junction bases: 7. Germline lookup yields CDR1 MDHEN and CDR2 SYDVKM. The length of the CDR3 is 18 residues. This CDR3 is CASSSDRGSFSGANVLTF. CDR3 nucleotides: TGTGCCAGCAGTTCCGACAGGGGGAGCTTCTCTGGGGCCAACGTCCTGACTTTC.

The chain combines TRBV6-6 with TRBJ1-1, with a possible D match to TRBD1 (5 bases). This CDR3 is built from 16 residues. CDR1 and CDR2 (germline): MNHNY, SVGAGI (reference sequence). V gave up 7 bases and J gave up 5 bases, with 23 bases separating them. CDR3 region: CASKQERRNGGTEAFF. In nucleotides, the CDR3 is TGTGCCAGCAAACAGGAAAGACGAAATGGAGGGACTGAAGCTTTCTTT.

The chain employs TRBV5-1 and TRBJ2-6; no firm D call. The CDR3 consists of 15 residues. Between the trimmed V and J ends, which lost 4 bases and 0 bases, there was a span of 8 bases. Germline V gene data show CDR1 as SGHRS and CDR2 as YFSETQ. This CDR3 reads CASSPTVSGANVLTF. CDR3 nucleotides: TGCGCCAGCAGCCCTACGGTCTCTGGGGCCAACGTCCTGACTTTC. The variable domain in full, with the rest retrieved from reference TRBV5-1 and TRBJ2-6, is KAGVTQTPRYLIKTRGQQVTLSCSPISGHRSVSWYQQTPGQGLQFLFEYFSETQRNKGNFPGRFSGRQFSNSRSEMNVSTLELGDSALYLCASSPTVSGANVLTFGAGSRLTVL.

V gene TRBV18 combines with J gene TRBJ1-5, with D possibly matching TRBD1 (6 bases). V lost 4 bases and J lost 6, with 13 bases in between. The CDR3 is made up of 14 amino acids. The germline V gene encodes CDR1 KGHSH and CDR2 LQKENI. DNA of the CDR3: TGTGCCAGCTCACGGGGGGGGCCGGGTCAGCCCCAGCATTTT. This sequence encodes CASSRGGPGQPQHF.

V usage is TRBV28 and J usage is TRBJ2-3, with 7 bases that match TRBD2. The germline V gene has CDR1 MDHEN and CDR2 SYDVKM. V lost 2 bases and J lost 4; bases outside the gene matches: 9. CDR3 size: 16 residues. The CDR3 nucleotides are TGTGCCAGCAGTTTAGGGTGGGGCGGGGGATCAGATACGCAGTATTTT. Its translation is CASSLGWGGGSDTQYF. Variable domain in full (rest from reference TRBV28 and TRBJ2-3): DVKVTQSSRYLVKRTGEKVFLECVQDMDHENMFWYRQDPGLGLRLIYFSYDVKMKEKGDIPEGYSVSREKKERFSLILESASTNQTSMYLCASSLGWGGGSDTQYFGPGTRLTVL.

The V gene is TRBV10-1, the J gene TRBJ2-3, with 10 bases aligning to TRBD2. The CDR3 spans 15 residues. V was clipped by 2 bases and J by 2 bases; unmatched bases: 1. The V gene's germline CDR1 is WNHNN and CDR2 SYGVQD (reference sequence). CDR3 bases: TGCGCCAGCAGTGAGGGGACTAGCGACACAGATACGCAGTATTTT. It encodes CASSEGTSDTDTQYF.

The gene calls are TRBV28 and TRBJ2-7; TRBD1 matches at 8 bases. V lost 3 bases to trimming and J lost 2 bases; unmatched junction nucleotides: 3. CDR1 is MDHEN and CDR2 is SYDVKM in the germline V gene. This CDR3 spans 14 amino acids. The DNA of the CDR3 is TGTGCCAGCAGTTTCCGGGACAGGCCCTACGAGCAGTACTTC. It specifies CASSFRDRPYEQYF.

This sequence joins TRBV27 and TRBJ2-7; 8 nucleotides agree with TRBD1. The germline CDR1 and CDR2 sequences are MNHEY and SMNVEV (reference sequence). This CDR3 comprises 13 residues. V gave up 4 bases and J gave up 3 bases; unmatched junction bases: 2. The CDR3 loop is CASSWGTGYEQYF. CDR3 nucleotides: TGTGCCAGCAGTTGGGGGACAGGCTACGAGCAGTACTTC.

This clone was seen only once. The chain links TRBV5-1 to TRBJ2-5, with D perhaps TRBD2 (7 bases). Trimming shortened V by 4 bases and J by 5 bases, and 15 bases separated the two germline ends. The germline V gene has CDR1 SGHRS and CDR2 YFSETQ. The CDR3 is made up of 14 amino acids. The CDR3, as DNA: TGCGCCAGCAGCGCCGTCGGGGGGCTGGAGACCCAGTACTTC. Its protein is CASSAVGGLETQYF.

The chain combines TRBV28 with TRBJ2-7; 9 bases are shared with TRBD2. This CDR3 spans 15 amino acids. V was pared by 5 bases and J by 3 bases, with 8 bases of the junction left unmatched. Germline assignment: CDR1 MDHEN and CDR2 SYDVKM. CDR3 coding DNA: TGTGCCAGCAGTGCTCCGACTAGCGGAGACTACGAGCAGTACTTC. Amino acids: CASSAPTSGDYEQYF.

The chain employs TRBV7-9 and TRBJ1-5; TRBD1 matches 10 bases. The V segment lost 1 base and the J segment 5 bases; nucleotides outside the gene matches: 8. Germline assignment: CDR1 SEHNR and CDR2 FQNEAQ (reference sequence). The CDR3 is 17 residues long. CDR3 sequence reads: CASSLVSGTGDHQPQHF. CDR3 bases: TGTGCCAGCAGCTTAGTTTCGGGGACAGGGGATCATCAGCCCCAGCATTTT.

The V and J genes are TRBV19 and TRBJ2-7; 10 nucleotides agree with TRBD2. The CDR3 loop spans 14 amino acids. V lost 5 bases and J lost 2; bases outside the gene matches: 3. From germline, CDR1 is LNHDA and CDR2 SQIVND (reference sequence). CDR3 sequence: CASSLLAGPYEQYF. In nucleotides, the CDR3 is TGTGCCAGTAGTTTACTAGCGGGACCCTACGAGCAGTACTTC. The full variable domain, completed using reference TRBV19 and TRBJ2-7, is DGGITQSPKYLFRKEGQNVTLSCEQNLNHDAMYWYRQDPGQGLRLIYYSQIVNDFQKGDIAEGYSVSREKKESFPLTVTSAQKNPTAFYLCASSLLAGPYEQYFGPGTRLTVT.

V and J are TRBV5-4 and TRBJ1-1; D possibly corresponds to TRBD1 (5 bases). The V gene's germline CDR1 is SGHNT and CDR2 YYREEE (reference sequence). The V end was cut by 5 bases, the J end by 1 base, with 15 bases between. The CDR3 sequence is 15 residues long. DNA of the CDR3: TGTGCCAGCAGGTCTTGGGGCGGGGGGAACACTGAAGCTTTCTTT. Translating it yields CASRSWGGGNTEAFF.

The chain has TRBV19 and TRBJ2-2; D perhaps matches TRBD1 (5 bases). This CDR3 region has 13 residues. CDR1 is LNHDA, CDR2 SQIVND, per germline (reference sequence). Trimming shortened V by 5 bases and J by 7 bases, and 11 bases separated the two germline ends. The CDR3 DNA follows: TGTGCCAGTAGTGTACAGGATGGCGGGGAGCTGTTTTTT. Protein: CASSVQDGGELFF.

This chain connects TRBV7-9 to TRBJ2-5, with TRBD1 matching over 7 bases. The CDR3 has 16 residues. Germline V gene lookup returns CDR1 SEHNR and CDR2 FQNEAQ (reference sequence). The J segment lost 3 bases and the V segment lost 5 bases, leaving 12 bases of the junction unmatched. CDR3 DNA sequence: TGTGCCAGCAGCCGACGACAGGGTTTAGGGAAAGAGACCCAGTACTTC. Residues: CASSRRQGLGKETQYF.

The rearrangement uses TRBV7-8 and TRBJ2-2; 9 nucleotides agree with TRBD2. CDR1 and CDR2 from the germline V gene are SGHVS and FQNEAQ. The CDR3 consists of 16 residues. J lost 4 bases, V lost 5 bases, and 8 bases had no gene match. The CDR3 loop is CASSGRASGVTGELFF. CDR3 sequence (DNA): TGTGCCAGCAGCGGTCGGGCTAGCGGGGTCACCGGGGAGCTGTTTTTT.

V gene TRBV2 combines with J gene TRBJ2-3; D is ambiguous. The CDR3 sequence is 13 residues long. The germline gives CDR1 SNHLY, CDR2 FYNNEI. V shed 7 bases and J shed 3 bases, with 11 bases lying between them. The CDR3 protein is CASTPLETDTQYF. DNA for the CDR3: TGTGCCAGCACCCCGTTAGAAACAGATACGCAGTATTTT.

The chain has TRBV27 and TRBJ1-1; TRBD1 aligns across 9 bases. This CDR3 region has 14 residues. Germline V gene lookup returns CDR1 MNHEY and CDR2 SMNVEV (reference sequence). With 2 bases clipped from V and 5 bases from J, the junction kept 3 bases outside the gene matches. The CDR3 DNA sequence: TGTGCCAGCAGTTTAACAGGGGGCCGTACTGAAGCTTTCTTT. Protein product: CASSLTGGRTEAFF.

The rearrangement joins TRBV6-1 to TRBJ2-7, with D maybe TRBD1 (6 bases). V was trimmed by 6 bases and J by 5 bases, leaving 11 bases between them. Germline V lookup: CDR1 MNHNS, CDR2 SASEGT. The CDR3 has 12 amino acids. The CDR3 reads CASSNDRHEQYF. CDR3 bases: TGTGCCAGCAGCAATGACAGGCACGAGCAGTACTTC.

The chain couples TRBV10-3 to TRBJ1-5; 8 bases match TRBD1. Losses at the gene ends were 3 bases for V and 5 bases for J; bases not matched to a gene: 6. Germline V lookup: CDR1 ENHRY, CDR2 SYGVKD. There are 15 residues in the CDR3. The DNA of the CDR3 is TGTGCCATCAGTGACCCGGACAGGGAGGATCAGCCCCAGCATTTT. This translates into CAISDPDREDQPQHF.

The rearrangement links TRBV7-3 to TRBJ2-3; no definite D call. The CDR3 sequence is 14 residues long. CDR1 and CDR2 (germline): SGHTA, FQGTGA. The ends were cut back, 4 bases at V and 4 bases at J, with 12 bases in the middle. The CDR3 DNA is TGTGCCAGCAGCTACTCTGGTAGTGCAGATACGCAGTATTTT. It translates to CASSYSGSADTQYF.

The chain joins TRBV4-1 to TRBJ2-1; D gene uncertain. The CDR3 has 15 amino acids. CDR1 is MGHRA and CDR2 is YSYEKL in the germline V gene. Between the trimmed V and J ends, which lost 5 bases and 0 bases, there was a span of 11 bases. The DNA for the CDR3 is TGCGCCAGCAGCTCTCGAGGAGTCTCCTACAATGAGCAGTTCTTC. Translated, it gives CASSSRGVSYNEQFF.

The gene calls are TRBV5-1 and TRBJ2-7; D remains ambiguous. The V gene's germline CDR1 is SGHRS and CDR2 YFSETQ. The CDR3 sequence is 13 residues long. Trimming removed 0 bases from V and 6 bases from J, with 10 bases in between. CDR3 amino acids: CASSLGFKAEQYF. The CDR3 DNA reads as TGCGCCAGCAGCTTGGGCTTCAAAGCCGAGCAGTACTTC.

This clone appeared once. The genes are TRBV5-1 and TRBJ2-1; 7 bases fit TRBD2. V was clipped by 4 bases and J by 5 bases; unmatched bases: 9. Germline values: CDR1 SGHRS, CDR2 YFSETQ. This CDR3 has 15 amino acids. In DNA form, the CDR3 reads TGCGCCAGCAGCGTAGCCGGGACTACCCACAATGAGCAGTTCTTC. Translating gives CASSVAGTTHNEQFF.

The CDR3 sequence: CASSPHFFQRNEQFF. CDR3 DNA sequence: TGTGCCAGCAGCCCCCACTTCTTCCAGCGCAATGAGCAGTTCTTC. The chain carries TRBV5-4 and TRBJ2-1; the D is unclear. The V and J ends lost 4 bases and 6 bases respectively, with 17 bases between them. The CDR3 has 15 amino acids. CDR1 SGHNT and CDR2 YYREEE come from the germline V gene (reference sequence).

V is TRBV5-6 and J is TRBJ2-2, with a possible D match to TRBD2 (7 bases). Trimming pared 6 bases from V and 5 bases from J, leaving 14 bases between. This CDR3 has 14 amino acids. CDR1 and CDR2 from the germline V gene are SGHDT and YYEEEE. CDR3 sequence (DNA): TGTGCCAGCACCCTAGGGGGGGGAACCGGGGAGCTGTTTTTT. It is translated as CASTLGGGTGELFF.

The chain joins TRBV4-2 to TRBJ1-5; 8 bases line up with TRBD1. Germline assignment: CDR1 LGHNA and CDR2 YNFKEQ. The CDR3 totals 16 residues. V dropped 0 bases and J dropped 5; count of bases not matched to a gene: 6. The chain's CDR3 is CASSQELGQAYQPQHF. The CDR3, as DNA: TGTGCCAGCAGCCAAGAGTTGGGACAGGCGTATCAGCCCCAGCATTTT.

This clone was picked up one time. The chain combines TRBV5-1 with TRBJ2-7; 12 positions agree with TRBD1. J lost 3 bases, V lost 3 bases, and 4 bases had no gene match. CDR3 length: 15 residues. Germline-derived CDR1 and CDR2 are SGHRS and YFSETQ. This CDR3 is CASSWGQGASYEQYF. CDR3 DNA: TGCGCCAGCAGCTGGGGACAGGGGGCAAGCTACGAGCAGTACTTC.

CDR3 nucleotides: TGTGCCAGCACCGGACTAGGACCTATTGAGCAGTTCTTC. The encoded protein is CASTGLGPIEQFF. V and J are TRBV11-2 and TRBJ2-1; TRBD2 matches 7 bases. Trimming cost V 7 bases and J 9 bases; bases outside gene matches: 9. The germline V gene encodes CDR1 SGHAT and CDR2 FQNNGV. CDR3 length: 13 residues.

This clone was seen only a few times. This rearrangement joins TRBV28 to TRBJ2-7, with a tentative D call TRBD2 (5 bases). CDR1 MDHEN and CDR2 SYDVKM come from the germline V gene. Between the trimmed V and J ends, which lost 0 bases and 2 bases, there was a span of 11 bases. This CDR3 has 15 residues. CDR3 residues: CASSLWAGLAYEQYF. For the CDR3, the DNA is TGTGCCAGCAGTTTATGGGCGGGTTTAGCCTACGAGCAGTACTTC.